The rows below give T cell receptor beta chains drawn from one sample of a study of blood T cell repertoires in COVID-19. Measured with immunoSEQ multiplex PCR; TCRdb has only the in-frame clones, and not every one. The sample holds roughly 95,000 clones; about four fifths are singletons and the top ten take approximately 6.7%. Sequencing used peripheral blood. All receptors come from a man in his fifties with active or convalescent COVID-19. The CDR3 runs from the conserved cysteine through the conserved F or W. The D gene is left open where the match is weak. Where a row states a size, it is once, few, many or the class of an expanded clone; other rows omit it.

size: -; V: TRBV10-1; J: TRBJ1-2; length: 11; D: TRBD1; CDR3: CARQGGYGYTF; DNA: TGCGCCAGACAGGGGGGCTATGGCTACACCTTC
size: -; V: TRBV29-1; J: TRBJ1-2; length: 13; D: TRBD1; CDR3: CSAVGQEGDGYTF; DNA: TGCAGCGCCGTGGGACAGGAGGGAGATGGCTACACCTTC
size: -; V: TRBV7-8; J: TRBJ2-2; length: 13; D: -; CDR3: CASSADITGELFF; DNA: TGTGCCAGCAGCGCCGACATCACCGGGGAGCTGTTTTTT
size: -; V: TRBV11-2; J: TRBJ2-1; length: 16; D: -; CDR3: CASSLFAQGTYNEQFF; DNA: TGTGCCAGCAGCTTATTCGCACAGGGAACCTACAATGAGCAGTTCTTC
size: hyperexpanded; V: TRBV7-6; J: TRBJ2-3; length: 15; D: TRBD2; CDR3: CASSLAGGGGDTQYF; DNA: TGTGCCAGCAGCTTAGCGGGCGGGGGGGGAGATACGCAGTATTTT
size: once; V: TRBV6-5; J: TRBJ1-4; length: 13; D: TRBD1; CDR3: CASNRGEDEKLFF; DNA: TGTGCCAGCAACAGGGGCGAGGATGAAAAACTGTTTTTT
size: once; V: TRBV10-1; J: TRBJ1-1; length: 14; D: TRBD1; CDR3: CASSDGTGGTEAFF; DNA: TGCGCCAGCAGTGACGGGACAGGGGGGACTGAAGCTTTCTTT
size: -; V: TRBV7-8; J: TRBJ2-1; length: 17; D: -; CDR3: CASSPSRGAGPYNEQFF; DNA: TGTGCCAGCAGCCCAAGCCGAGGGGCGGGGCCATACAATGAGCAGTTCTTC
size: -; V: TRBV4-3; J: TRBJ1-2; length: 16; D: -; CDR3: CASSQEGSQGFYGYTF; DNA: TGCGCCAGCAGCCAAGAGGGCTCACAGGGATTCTATGGCTACACCTTC
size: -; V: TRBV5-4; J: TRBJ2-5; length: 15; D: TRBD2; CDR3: CASSLAGAGEETQYF; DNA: TGTGCCAGCAGCTTGGCCGGGGCGGGGGAAGAGACCCAGTACTTC
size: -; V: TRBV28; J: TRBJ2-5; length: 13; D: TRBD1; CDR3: CASRPGQGETQYF; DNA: TGTGCCAGCAGACCGGGACAGGGTGAGACCCAGTACTTC
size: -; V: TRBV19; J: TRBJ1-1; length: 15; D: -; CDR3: CASSTQASGGTEAFF; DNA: TGTGCCAGTAGTACCCAAGCTTCGGGGGGGACTGAAGCTTTCTTT
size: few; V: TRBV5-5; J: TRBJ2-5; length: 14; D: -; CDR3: CASSLGSHGETQYF; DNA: TGTGCCAGCAGCTTGGGGAGCCACGGGGAGACCCAGTACTTC
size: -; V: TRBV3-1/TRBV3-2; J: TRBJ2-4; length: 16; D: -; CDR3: CASSQTGRTAKNIQYF; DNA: TGTGCCAGCAGCCAAACAGGCAGGACAGCCAAAAACATTCAGTACTTC
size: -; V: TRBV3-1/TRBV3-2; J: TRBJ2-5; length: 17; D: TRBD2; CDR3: CASSPRTSGGEVETQYF; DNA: TGTGCCAGCAGCCCCAGGACTAGCGGGGGGGAGGTGGAGACCCAGTACTTC
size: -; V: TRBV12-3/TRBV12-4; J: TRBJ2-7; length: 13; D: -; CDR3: CASSLGQVYEQYF; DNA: TGTGCCAGCAGTTTAGGGCAGGTCTACGAGCAGTACTTC
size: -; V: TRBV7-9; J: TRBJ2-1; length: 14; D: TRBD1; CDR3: CASSLGTGIYEQFF; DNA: TGTGCCAGCAGCCTTGGGACAGGGATCTATGAGCAGTTCTTC
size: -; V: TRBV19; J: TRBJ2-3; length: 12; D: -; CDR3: CASSSDRDTQYF; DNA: TGTGCCAGTAGTTCTGACAGAGATACGCAGTATTTT
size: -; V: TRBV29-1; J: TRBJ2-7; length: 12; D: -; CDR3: CSVGEARYEQYF; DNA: TGCAGCGTTGGGGAGGCGAGATACGAGCAGTACTTC
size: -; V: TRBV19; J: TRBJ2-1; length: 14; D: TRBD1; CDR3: CASSIGTAANEQFF; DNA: TGTGCCAGTAGTATCGGGACAGCTGCCAATGAGCAGTTCTTC
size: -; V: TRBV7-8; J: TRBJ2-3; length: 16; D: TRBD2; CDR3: CASSSLAGGGTDTQYF; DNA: TGTGCCAGCAGCTCTCTAGCGGGGGGCGGGACAGATACGCAGTATTTT
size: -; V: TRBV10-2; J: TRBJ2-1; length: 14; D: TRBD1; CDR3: CASSDAQGFDEQFF; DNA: TGCGCCAGCAGTGATGCACAGGGGTTCGATGAGCAGTTCTTC
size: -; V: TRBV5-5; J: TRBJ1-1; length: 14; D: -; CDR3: CASSFQVMNTEAFF; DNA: TGTGCCAGCAGCTTTCAGGTCATGAACACTGAAGCTTTCTTT
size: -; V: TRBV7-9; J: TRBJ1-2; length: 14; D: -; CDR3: CASMTGSGSYGYTF; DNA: TGTGCCAGCATGACAGGATCGGGGTCCTATGGCTACACCTTC
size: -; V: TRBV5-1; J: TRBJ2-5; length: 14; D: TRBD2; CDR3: CASSFATGGETQYF; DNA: TGCGCCAGCAGCTTTGCGACGGGAGGGGAGACCCAGTACTTC
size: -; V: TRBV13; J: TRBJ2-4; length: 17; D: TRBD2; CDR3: CASSSGLAGGAKNIQYF; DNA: TGTGCCAGCAGCTCTGGACTAGCGGGGGGAGCCAAAAACATTCAGTACTTC
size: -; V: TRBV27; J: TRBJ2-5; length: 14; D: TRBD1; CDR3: CASHRTGSQETQYF; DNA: TGTGCCTCCCATCGGACAGGTTCTCAAGAGACCCAGTACTTC
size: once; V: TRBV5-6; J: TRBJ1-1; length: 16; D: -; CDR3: CASSWVRNSLNTEAFF; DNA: TGTGCCAGCAGCTGGGTTAGGAACAGCCTGAACACTGAAGCTTTCTTT
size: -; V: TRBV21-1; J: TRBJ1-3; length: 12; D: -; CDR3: CASREVGNTIYF; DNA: TGTGCCAGCAGAGAGGTGGGAAACACCATATATTTT
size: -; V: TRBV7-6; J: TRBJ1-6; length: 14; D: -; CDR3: CASSLVHPNSPLHF; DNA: TGTGCCAGCAGCTTAGTACACCCTAATTCACCCCTCCACTTT
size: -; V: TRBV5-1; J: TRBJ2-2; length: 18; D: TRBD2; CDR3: CASSSGTSGGARTGELFF; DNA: TGCGCCAGCAGCAGCGGGACTAGCGGGGGGGCCCGCACCGGGGAGCTGTTTTTT
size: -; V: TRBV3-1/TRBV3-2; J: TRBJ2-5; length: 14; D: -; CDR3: CASSQGLPQETQYF; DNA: TGTGCCAGCAGCCAAGGACTGCCCCAAGAGACCCAGTACTTC
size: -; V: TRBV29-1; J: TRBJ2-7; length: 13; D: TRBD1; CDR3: CSVEPGQGSEQYF; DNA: TGCAGCGTTGAGCCGGGACAGGGAAGCGAGCAGTACTTC
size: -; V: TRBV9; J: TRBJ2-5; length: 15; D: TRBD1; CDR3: CASSVDTGGWETQYF; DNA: TGTGCCAGCAGCGTAGATACAGGGGGCTGGGAGACCCAGTACTTC
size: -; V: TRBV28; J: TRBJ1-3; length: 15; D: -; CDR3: CASSQATDPGNTIYF; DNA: TGTGCCAGCAGCCAAGCAACAGACCCTGGAAACACCATATATTTT